A selection of T cell receptor beta chains follows, all from one sample in a study of T cells in Graves' hyperthyroidism and ophthalmopathy. Using its own MiXCR run on the multiplex PCR reads, TCRdb lists one record per CDR3 protein. Found here are about 570,000 distinct CDR3 sequences, approximately 44% of them singletons; the top ten hold 15% to 20%. Sequencing was carried out using peripheral blood or thyroid tissue (not recorded which). These receptors originate from an adult woman with Graves' disease, either hyperthyroidism or ophthalmopathy (not recorded which). Each CDR3 is given with its conserved first and last residue. A D gene is named only where the DNA matches it firmly. Some rows mark clone size as missing; the rest say once, few, many or name a class of expanded clone.

d_call j_call v_call clone_size cdr3_nt cdr3_aa
TRBD1 TRBJ1-1 TRBV5-4 NA TGTGCCAGCAGCTTCGGGACAGTACAGCGGGCTTTCTTT CASSFGTVQRAFF
TRBD2 TRBJ2-3 TRBV4-1 NA TGCGCCAGCAGCCAAGGACTAGCGGGGGGAATACGAGATACGCAGTATTTT CASSQGLAGGIRDTQYF
NA TRBJ2-5 TRBV7-2 many TGTGCCAGCAGCCGCTTCAGGGAGACCCAGTACTTC CASSRFRETQYF
TRBD1 TRBJ1-2 TRBV11-1 once TGTGCCAGCAGCCGGGGACAGAGTGGCTGCACCTTC CASSRGQSGCTF
NA TRBJ1-1 TRBV7-9 NA TGTGCCAGCAGCGCAGCTCCGGAGAAGGACACTGAAGCTTTCTTT CASSAAPEKDTEAFF
TRBD1 TRBJ1-3 TRBV7-6 many TGTGCCAGCAGCTCGACAGGGGGCCGTGGAAACACCATATATTTT CASSSTGGRGNTIYF
NA TRBJ1-2 TRBV7-9 NA TGTGCCAGCATCAGGTCCGGGGCACCCTATGGCTACACCTTC CASIRSGAPYGYTF
NA TRBJ2-7 TRBV4-1 many TGCGCCAGCAGCCAAGAGGGGGGAACAGGGTATCCCTACGAGCAGTACTTC CASSQEGGTGYPYEQYF
TRBD1 TRBJ2-7 TRBV15 many TGTGCCACCAGCAGAGATAGTGGGGACAGTTCCTACGAGCAGTACTTC CATSRDSGDSSYEQYF
NA TRBJ2-5 TRBV4-1 many TGCGCCAGCAGCTCATTCAAGGGACCACGAGTAGACCAGTACTTC CASSSFKGPRVDQYF
TRBD1 TRBJ1-1 TRBV25-1 once TGTGCCAGCAGTGAATTTCGGACAGGGCCCGGCATGAACACTGAAGCTTTCTTT CASSEFRTGPGMNTEAFF
NA TRBJ2-7 TRBV20-1 NA TGCAGTGCCACCCCGGGCTACGAGCAGTACTTC CSATPGYEQYF
NA TRBJ1-1 TRBV12-3/TRBV12-4 NA TGTGCCAGCAGCCCTAATGACAGATTTAAGGCTGCAGCTTTCTTT CASSPNDRFKAAAFF
NA TRBJ2-7 TRBV2 many TGTGCCAGCAGTCTTCTGAGGGGGGCCTCCTACGAGCAGTACTTC CASSLLRGASYEQYF
NA TRBJ2-7 TRBV4-1 NA TGCGCCAGCAGCCAGGAACGGCAGTACTTC CASSQERQYF
TRBD1 TRBJ2-7 TRBV29-1 NA TGCAGCGCCCGACAGGGGGTATCGTACGAGCAGTACTTC CSARQGVSYEQYF
NA TRBJ2-5 TRBV7-8 few TGTGCCACCAGTGAGAAAGAGACCCAGTACTTC CATSEKETQYF
TRBD1 TRBJ1-2 TRBV5-1 few TGCGCCAGCAGATCAGGGGGCTACGACTACACCTTC CASRSGGYDYTF
TRBD1 TRBJ1-1 TRBV29-1 few TGCAGCGTTGGATCGACAGGGGGCTCGTCCACTGAAGCTTTCTTT CSVGSTGGSSTEAFF
NA TRBJ1-4 TRBV20-1 once TGCAGTGCTAGGGGAACAGGACAACTGTTTTTT CSARGTGQLFF
NA TRBJ2-7 TRBV2 NA TGTGCCAGCAGCGTGGTTAGGGATGGCGAGCAGTACTTC CASSVVRDGEQYF
TRBD2 TRBJ2-7 TRBV7-8 many TGTGCCAGCAGCTTCACTAGCGCCTACGAGCAGTACTTC CASSFTSAYEQYF
TRBD1 TRBJ1-6 TRBV12-3/TRBV12-4 NA TGTGCCAGCAGTTTTTGGGACAGTTCACCCCTCCACTTT CASSFWDSSPLHF
TRBD1 TRBJ2-5 TRBV28 NA TGTGCCAGCAGTTCCACCAGGGGGTTGGAGACCCAGTACTTC CASSSTRGLETQYF
NA TRBJ1-5 TRBV7-8 many TGTGCCAGCAGCCCCAGAGGGGGGTCAAGGGGCCCTAATCAGCCCCAGCATTTT CASSPRGGSRGPNQPQHF
NA TRBJ1-1 TRBV7-8 NA TGTGCCAGCAGCCCCCGGACGGCGGGTGAAGCTTTCTTT CASSPRTAGEAFF
TRBD1 TRBJ2-5 TRBV7-9 many TGTGCCAGCAGCAAAGGGACAGGGAAAGAGACCCAGTACTTC CASSKGTGKETQYF
TRBD2 TRBJ2-2 TRBV24-1 few TGTGCCATTGGGACTAGCGGGAAAAACGGGGAGCTGTTTTTT CAIGTSGKNGELFF
NA TRBJ2-1 TRBV7-9 NA TGTGCCAGCAGCTTAAGCTCTGTCGGACGCCCTAATGAGCAGTTCTTC CASSLSSVGRPNEQFF
NA TRBJ1-2 TRBV11-2 NA TGTGCCAGCAGCCTCAGGCCAGGATATAACGGCTACACCTTC CASSLRPGYNGYTF
NA TRBJ2-5 TRBV12-3/TRBV12-4 few TGTGCCAGCAGTACCGGAGAGAAAGGGCGTGAGACCCAGTACTTC CASSTGEKGRETQYF
NA TRBJ1-5 TRBV7-2 NA TGTGCCAGCAGCAGCGGGAGAGCCTACGAGCATTTT CASSSGRAYEHF
NA TRBJ1-6 TRBV28 few TGTGCCAGCAGTTCTCACAGGGCCAGCTCCTATAATTCACCCCTCCACTTT CASSSHRASSYNSPLHF
NA TRBJ1-1 TRBV2 NA TGTGCCGGCAGTAACAGGGTTACTGAAGCCTTCTTT CAGSNRVTEAFF
TRBD1 TRBJ1-1 TRBV9 NA TGTGCTAGGGGGCGAATGAACACTGAAGCTTTCTTT CARGRMNTEAFF
NA TRBJ2-7 TRBV7-9 NA TGTGCCAGCAGCGTTACCCCAGCAGGGCGAGGCTACGAGCAGTACTTC CASSVTPAGRGYEQYF
NA TRBJ1-3 TRBV28 few TGTGCCAGCAGTCCCATAGGGGCCGGCTCTGGAAACACCATATATTTT CASSPIGAGSGNTIYF
TRBD2 TRBJ2-5 TRBV15 NA TGTGCCACCAGTGAGGAGGGACTATACCAAGAGACCCAGTACTTC CATSEEGLYQETQYF
NA TRBJ1-1 TRBV5-1 many TGCGCCAGCAGCCCCGAATGGGGGAGGACTGAAGCTTTCTTT CASSPEWGRTEAFF
TRBD1 TRBJ2-5 TRBV4-3 NA TGCGCCAGCAGCCTCCGGACAGGGGTGGAGACCCAGTACTTC CASSLRTGVETQYF
NA TRBJ1-5 TRBV15 NA TGTGCCACCAGCAGGTCCGGGAATAGCAATCAGCCCCAGCATTTT CATSRSGNSNQPQHF